What follows describes a single T cell receptor (beta chain). Germline loops: CDR1 LGHNA, CDR2 YNFKEQ. J lost 7 bases, V lost 1 base, and 6 bases had no gene match. The length of the CDR3 is 15 residues. In the study's own analysis: Estimation of nucleated cell counts was performed using reference gene primer amplification. Clones were read by immunoSEQ multiplex PCR, and TCRdb kept only the in-frame ones, dropping some. The V and J calls and clone size are taken from that table; D and trimming were inferred from the DNA. The sample holds around 60,000 clones, around four fifths seen once. This sample is part of a study of blood T cell repertoires in COVID-19. Study as a whole: Italy, Spain and the United States were the sources of the convalescent and acute COVID-19 samples. The analysed material was cDNA or gDNA that came from T cells, B-cell-depleted T cells, or PBMCs.

This sequence joins TRBV4-2 and TRBJ2-1; 8 nucleotides match TRBD2. Sequenced sample: peripheral blood. The sequence was obtained from a human donor in a cohort sampled during active COVID-19. This chain's CDR3 is CASSQAAGVVNEQFF. CDR3 coding DNA: TGTGCCAGCAGCCAAGCAGCGGGAGTAGTGAATGAGCAGTTCTTC.